Listed here are 22 T cell receptor beta chains from one sample, sequenced in a study of cytomegalovirus exposure and HLA in healthy donors. The PCR ran on 60 Vbeta and 13 Jbeta primers. Data came from immunoSEQ multiplex PCR; TCRdb stores just in-frame clones and leaves some out. The sample yields 130,000 to 150,000 clones, 80% seen once. The sequenced sample was PBMCs. These receptors all come from a man younger than 45 in good health and CMV-seronegative.

The genes are TRBV28 and TRBJ1-5; D is unresolved. This CDR3 spans 17 amino acids. Germline V CDR1 and CDR2: MDHEN, SYDVKM. Deletions cut 4 bases from V and 3 bases from J, with 19 bases between. Here the CDR3 reads CASSSFRGAGFNQPQHF. DNA of the CDR3: TGTGCCAGCAGTTCATTTCGGGGAGCGGGTTTCAATCAGCCCCAGCATTTT.

This chain joins TRBV6-1 and TRBJ2-7; a possible D gene is TRBD2 (5 bases). The ends were cut back, 0 bases at V and 6 bases at J, with 21 bases in the middle. Germline CDR1 and CDR2: MNHNS and SASEGT. This CDR3 has 17 residues. CDR3 loop: CASSEALPWAGPGEQYF. As DNA, the CDR3 is TGTGCCAGCAGTGAAGCGCTTCCTTGGGCGGGTCCTGGCGAGCAGTACTTC.

The chain has TRBV10-1 and TRBJ2-7; D unclear. The V and J ends lost 3 bases and 0 bases respectively, with 15 bases between them. Germline CDR1 is WNHNN and CDR2 is SYGVQD (reference sequence). The CDR3 length is 16 residues. CDR3 bases: TGCGCCAGCAGTGATAGTCGACACCTGAGCTCCTACGAGCAGTACTTC. Residues: CASSDSRHLSSYEQYF.

The chain recombines TRBV6-6 with TRBJ2-3; possible D gene TRBD2, 7 bases. This CDR3 has 16 amino acids. Germline V gene data show CDR1 as MNHNY and CDR2 as SVGAGI (reference sequence). With 7 bases removed from V and 2 bases from J, the gap between germline ends came to 19 bases. The CDR3 DNA sequence: TGTGCCAGCACGTTCTTGGGGGGGCCACTCACAGATACGCAGTATTTT. Its translation: CASTFLGGPLTDTQYF.

This chain links TRBV28 with TRBJ2-7; D is possibly TRBD2 (5 bases). V gave up 6 bases and J gave up 2 bases, with 8 bases separating them. Germline V lookup: CDR1 MDHEN, CDR2 SYDVKM. The CDR3 totals 12 residues. DNA of the CDR3: TGTGCCAGCAGAGTCGGGGCCTACGAGCAGTACTTC. Its translation is CASRVGAYEQYF.

The V and J genes are TRBV4-1 and TRBJ1-4; D perhaps matches TRBD1 (5 bases). CDR1 MGHRA and CDR2 YSYEKL come from the germline V gene. CDR3 length equals 15 residues. V lost 1 base, J lost 5 bases, and 11 bases lay in between. CDR3 DNA: TGCGCCAGCAGCCAAGTTGCAGGGCCAAATGAAAAACTGTTTTTT. This encodes CASSQVAGPNEKLFF.

V is TRBV6-1 and J is TRBJ1-5; 7 nucleotides match TRBD1. This CDR3 is built from 13 residues. CDR1 is MNHNS and CDR2 is SASEGT in the germline V gene. V gave up 6 bases and J gave up 7 bases; unmatched junction bases: 6. CDR3 DNA sequence: TGTGCCAGCAGACCCCAGGGGGACCAGCCCCAGCATTTT. Translating it yields CASRPQGDQPQHF.

This rearrangement joins TRBV6-5 to TRBJ1-2; maybe TRBD1 (6 bases). The CDR3 sequence is 14 residues long. Germline loops: CDR1 MNHEY, CDR2 SVGAGI. Trimming removed 7 bases at V and 8 bases at J, with 20 bases between. The CDR3 DNA is TGTGCCAGCAAAGGGCCTACAGGGCAGAAAGGCTACACCTTC. Translated: CASKGPTGQKGYTF.

The chain links TRBV18 to TRBJ1-2; possible D gene TRBD1, 5 bases. The germline V gene encodes CDR1 KGHSH and CDR2 LQKENI. Trimming removed 4 bases at V and 8 bases at J, with 11 bases between. The CDR3 spans 12 residues. The CDR3 DNA reads as TGTGCCAGCTCACTTGGGGGACTCGGCTACACCTTC. Amino acid sequence: CASSLGGLGYTF. Supplemented by reference TRBV18 and TRBJ1-2, the full variable domain reads NAGVMQNPRHLVRRRGQEARLRCSPMKGHSHVYWYRQLPEEGLKFMVYLQKENIIDESGMPKERFSAEFPKEGPSILRIQQVVRGDSAAYFCASSLGGLGYTFGSGTRLTVV.

The chain has TRBV6-6 and TRBJ1-5, with D hard to call. The V end lost 8 bases, the J end lost 6 bases, and 14 bases lay between the germline ends. The CDR3 loop spans 13 amino acids. The germline gives CDR1 MNHNY, CDR2 SVGAGI (reference sequence). The CDR3 DNA reads as TGTGCCAGCCGGGAGGGAAGTAGTCAGCCCCAGCATTTT. Its protein product is CASREGSSQPQHF.

This clone was observed a single time. J is TRBJ2-2 and V is TRBV6-1; D gene uncertain. Germline V CDR1 and CDR2: MNHNS, SASEGT. CDR3 size: 12 residues. Trimming left V 8 bases short and J 2 bases short, with 6 bases between. In DNA, the CDR3 is TGTGCCAGCCCCAGAAACACCGGGGAGCTGTTTTTT. Its translation is CASPRNTGELFF.

V and J are TRBV9 and TRBJ2-5; TRBD2 agrees at 15 bases. The CDR3 contains 17 residues. Unmatched junction bases numbered 8, after V lost 3 bases and J lost 5 bases. Germline CDR1 and CDR2: SGDLS and YYNGEE. The chain's CDR3 is CASSEGTSGRFGETQYF. The DNA for the CDR3 is TGTGCCAGCAGCGAGGGGACTAGCGGGAGGTTTGGGGAGACCCAGTACTTC.

V usage is TRBV27 and J usage is TRBJ2-1, with 12 positions matching TRBD1. This CDR3 has 15 amino acids. With V trimmed by 6 bases and J by 8 bases, 8 bases remained unmatched. CDR1 and CDR2 from the germline V gene are MNHEY and SMNVEV (reference sequence). The CDR3 region is CASSMGQGAGDEQFF. The CDR3 DNA reads as TGTGCCAGCAGCATGGGACAGGGGGCAGGCGATGAGCAGTTCTTC.

The chain is built from TRBV15 and TRBJ2-1, with D possibly TRBD1 on 6 matching bases. This CDR3 has 14 residues. Looked up from germline, CDR1 is LNHNV and CDR2 is YYDKDF (reference sequence). V was shortened by 3 bases and J by 7 bases, with 13 bases between the two germline ends. The CDR3 nucleotides are TGTGCCACCAGCAGCGACAGGAAATTGAATGAGCAGTTCTTC. Protein: CATSSDRKLNEQFF.

V is TRBV18 and J is TRBJ1-3, with 7 nucleotides matching TRBD1. Germline V lookup: CDR1 KGHSH, CDR2 LQKENI. CDR3 length: 16 amino acids. With V trimmed by 2 bases and J by 3 bases, 7 bases remained unmatched. The CDR3 loop is CASSPKEQGFGNTIYF. The CDR3 DNA is TGTGCCAGCTCACCAAAAGAACAGGGGTTTGGAAACACCATATATTTT.

The chain is built from TRBV25-1 and TRBJ1-2; D is unresolved. V was pared by 1 base and J by 8 bases, with 11 bases between. CDR3 length equals 13 residues. The germline V gene encodes CDR1 MGHDK and CDR2 SYGVNS. CDR3 sequence: CASSEFEGSGYTF. CDR3 sequence (DNA): TGTGCCAGCAGTGAATTTGAGGGATCGGGCTACACCTTC.

The chain recombines TRBV28 with TRBJ1-3, with a possible D match to TRBD1 (6 bases). V lost 7 bases, J lost 0 bases, and 19 bases lay in between. Germline assignment: CDR1 MDHEN and CDR2 SYDVKM. This CDR3 is 17 amino acids long. CDR3 sequence reads: CASNGRPGQRSGNTIYF. In DNA form, the CDR3 reads TGTGCCAGCAATGGGCGCCCAGGACAGCGCTCTGGAAACACCATATATTTT.

About this clone itself: Germline and junction disagree at one end, which may indicate a read error. The chain is built from TRBV4-1 and TRBJ1-5, with D tentatively TRBD1 (5 bases). This CDR3 region has 16 residues. The germline CDR1 and CDR2 sequences are MGHRA and YSYEKL. The CDR3 DNA follows: TGCGCCAGCAGCCAAGATAGAAACTGGGGCAATCAGCCCCAGAATTTT. It translates to CASSQDRNWGNQPQNF.

This chain uses TRBV5-1 with TRBJ2-2; D call uncertain. Per the germline V gene, CDR1 is SGHRS and CDR2 is YFSETQ. Trimming took 0 bases from V and 8 from J, leaving 11 bases between them. There are 14 residues in the CDR3. CDR3: CASSLVLEAGELFF. CDR3 nucleotide sequence: TGCGCCAGCAGCTTGGTATTAGAGGCAGGGGAGCTGTTTTTT.

This rearrangement joins TRBV5-1 to TRBJ1-2; D is unresolved. The CDR3 has 13 residues. Trimming removed 0 bases from V and 5 bases from J, with 8 bases in between. CDR1 and CDR2 from the germline V gene are SGHRS and YFSETQ. CDR3 protein: CASSLDGEYGYTF. CDR3 bases: TGCGCCAGCAGCTTGGACGGGGAATATGGCTACACCTTC.

As to this clone: The junction departs from germline at one end; a sequencing error may be responsible. The chain uses TRBV29-1 and TRBJ1-5; 7 bases are a match to TRBD1. The CDR3 covers 13 residues. Germline lookup yields CDR1 SQVTM and CDR2 ANQGSEA. CDR3 amino acids: CSVRQGGNQPQNF. The CDR3 bases are TGCAGCGTCCGACAGGGTGGCAATCAGCCCCAGAATTTT.

This clone appeared once. CDR3 DNA sequence: TGTGCCAGTAGTATATTCACATACAATGAGCAGTTCTTC. Translated, it gives CASSIFTYNEQFF. This chain links TRBV19 with TRBJ2-1; D is uncertain. The germline gives CDR1 LNHDA, CDR2 SQIVND (reference sequence). This CDR3 has 13 residues. Trimming removed 2 bases at V and 4 bases at J, with 6 bases between.